These 21 T cell receptor beta chains were sequenced from one sample in a study of PD-L1 blockade in urothelial cancer. Sequencing used immunoSEQ multiplex PCR; TCRdb keeps in-frame clones, though not all of them. The sample has approximately 58,000 clones; approximately 80% are singletons. The input for sequencing was PBMCs, taken around atezolizumab (anti-PD-L1) treatment. These receptors were obtained from a man aged 65 to 85 with urothelial cancer.

J is TRBJ2-1 and V is TRBV4-2; 11 bases line up with TRBD2. The CDR3 length is 15 residues. Trimming at V came to 2 bases and at J to 6 bases, leaving 3 bases not matched to a gene. CDR1 LGHNA and CDR2 YNFKEQ come from the germline V gene. The CDR3 region is CASSQLLAGANEQFF. CDR3 coding DNA: TGTGCCAGCAGCCAATTACTAGCGGGAGCCAATGAGCAGTTCTTC.

The chain joins TRBV6-5 to TRBJ1-2; 9 bases agree with TRBD1. V lost 6 bases to trimming and J lost 1 base; unmatched junction nucleotides: 6. Germline-derived CDR1 and CDR2 are MNHEY and SVGAGI. The CDR3 sequence is 15 residues long. CDR3 nucleotide sequence: TGTGCCAGCAGAATTGGGACAGGGAGTAACTATGGCTACACCTTC. Protein: CASRIGTGSNYGYTF.

Comment on this clone: Compared with germline, one end of the junction differs, possibly owing to a read error. J is TRBJ2-7 and V is TRBV6-6; the match to TRBD2 covers 7 bases. Per the germline V gene, CDR1 is MNHNY and CDR2 is SVGAGI (reference sequence). This CDR3 contains 12 residues. CDR3 sequence reads: CASSDDAGLLNF. Here the CDR3 DNA reads TGTGCCAGCAGTGACGACGCGGGACTATTGAACTTC.

The chain links TRBV30 to TRBJ2-7; possible D gene TRBD1, 5 bases. The CDR3 sequence is 15 residues long. V shed 2 bases and J shed 6 bases, with 20 bases lying between them. CDR1 is GTSNPN, CDR2 SVGIG, per germline (reference sequence). The CDR3, as DNA: TGTGCCTGGAGTCCCTGGAATGGGGCCCTTTCCGAGCAGTACTTC. Protein product: CAWSPWNGALSEQYF.

The chain is built from TRBV5-6 and TRBJ1-2; TRBD1 is a possible D gene (5 bases). The CDR3 is made up of 13 amino acids. V lost 1 base, J lost 7 bases, and 11 bases lay in between. Germline assignment: CDR1 SGHDT and CDR2 YYEEEE. CDR3 region: CASSLRGVGGYTF. DNA for the CDR3: TGTGCCAGCAGCTTGCGGGGGGTGGGTGGCTACACCTTC.

In this sample, this clone turned up once. V and J are TRBV5-1 and TRBJ1-1; D gene ambiguous. This CDR3 comprises 15 residues. The germline gives CDR1 SGHRS, CDR2 YFSETQ. The V end was cut by 0 bases, the J end by 7 bases, with 16 bases between. The CDR3 DNA reads TGCGCCAGCAGCTTGGGCTCTGTATGGTCAGATGAAGCTTTCTTT. Its protein is CASSLGSVWSDEAFF.

This sequence joins TRBV4-2 and TRBJ1-2, with 8 bases fitting TRBD1. CDR1 LGHNA and CDR2 YNFKEQ come from the germline V gene. J was trimmed by 7 bases and V by 5 bases; bases with no gene match: 9. This CDR3 is built from 14 residues. CDR3 coding DNA: TGTGCCAGCAGCTTGGAGAACAGGGGGACTGGCTACACCTTC. This translates into CASSLENRGTGYTF.

This clone was seen only a few times. The chain joins TRBV5-6 to TRBJ1-1; no clear D gene. This CDR3 has 13 amino acids. Trimming pared 1 base from V and 3 bases from J, leaving 7 bases between. Looked up from germline, CDR1 is SGHDT and CDR2 is YYEEEE. The CDR3 sequence: CASSLFGDTEAFF. The CDR3 nucleotides are TGTGCCAGCAGCTTGTTCGGGGACACTGAAGCTTTCTTT.

The rearrangement joins TRBV7-2 to TRBJ2-5, with TRBD2 as a possible D gene (6 bases). Per the germline V gene, CDR1 is SGHTA and CDR2 is FQGNSA. V was shortened by 6 bases and J by 2 bases, with 13 bases between the two germline ends. The CDR3 is 14 amino acids. The chain's CDR3 is CASSRGREQETQYF. The CDR3 region has the DNA TGTGCCAGCAGTCGGGGTCGGGAGCAAGAGACCCAGTACTTC.

The chain carries TRBV27 and TRBJ2-2; D may be TRBD1 (6 bases). CDR1 and CDR2 (germline): MNHEY, SMNVEV (reference sequence). With 5 bases removed from V and 1 base from J, the gap between germline ends came to 11 bases. The CDR3 spans 15 residues. The CDR3 spells CASSQTGLNTGELFF. The CDR3, as DNA: TGTGCCAGCAGTCAGACAGGCCTGAACACCGGGGAGCTGTTTTTT.

This rearrangement joins TRBV5-1 to TRBJ2-5; 12 bases agree with TRBD2. Germline CDR1 reads SGHRS; CDR2 reads YFSETQ. This CDR3 region has 17 residues. Trimming took 0 bases from V and 2 from J; bases not matched to a gene: 5. The DNA for the CDR3 is TGCGCCAGCAGCTTGGTGTCTAGCGGGAGGGGACAAGAGACCCAGTACTTC. Translation: CASSLVSSGRGQETQYF.

The CDR3: CASSLSDRGNEQYF. The CDR3 nucleotides are TGTGCCAGCAGCTTAAGTGACAGAGGCAACGAGCAGTACTTC. The rearrangement joins TRBV11-2 to TRBJ2-7; tentatively, D is TRBD1 (5 bases). The CDR3 is made up of 14 amino acids. V was shortened by 2 bases and J by 5 bases, with 13 bases between the two germline ends. Germline loops: CDR1 SGHAT, CDR2 FQNNGV.

The sample holds one count of this clone. The genes are TRBV19 and TRBJ2-1, with 8 bases lining up with TRBD2. V was pared by 8 bases and J by 2 bases, with 5 bases of the junction left unmatched. Germline V CDR1 and CDR2: LNHDA, SQIVND (reference sequence). The CDR3 covers 14 residues. CDR3: CASAYGGAYNEQFF. CDR3 DNA sequence: TGTGCCAGTGCTTACGGGGGGGCCTACAATGAGCAGTTCTTC.

V and J are TRBV27 and TRBJ2-3; D possibly corresponds to TRBD1 (5 bases). V was shortened by 6 bases and J by 0 bases, with 13 bases between the two germline ends. Germline assignment: CDR1 MNHEY and CDR2 SMNVEV (reference sequence). The CDR3 totals 15 residues. The CDR3 DNA sequence: TGTGCCAGCAGGGGTAAGACAGTTAGCACAGATACGCAGTATTTT. Translated, it gives CASRGKTVSTDTQYF.

This clone showed up just a few times. V usage is TRBV18 and J usage is TRBJ2-3; D ambiguous. The CDR3 loop spans 15 amino acids. The germline gives CDR1 KGHSH, CDR2 LQKENI. With 0 bases removed from V and 1 base from J, the gap between germline ends came to 8 bases. The CDR3 DNA is TGTGCCAGCTCACCACCAGTCAGTCGCACAGATACGCAGTATTTT. Translating gives CASSPPVSRTDTQYF.

The chain couples TRBV2 to TRBJ2-7; 9 bases match TRBD1. The trim removed 3 bases at V and 5 bases at J, leaving 8 bases unmatched. Per the germline V gene, CDR1 is SNHLY and CDR2 is FYNNEI. The CDR3 length is 15 residues. DNA of the CDR3: TGTGCCAGCAGTGAGGTCCGACAGGGGGGGAACGAGCAGTACTTC. This gives the protein CASSEVRQGGNEQYF.

The V and J genes are TRBV29-1 and TRBJ2-1; 12 nucleotides line up with TRBD2. The CDR3 has 15 residues. Looked up from germline, CDR1 is SQVTM and CDR2 is ANQGSEA. V lost 2 bases, J lost 2 bases, and 1 base stayed unmatched. The DNA of the CDR3 is TGCAGCGTTGAAACTAGCGGGAGGCCCTACAATGAGCAGTTCTTC. Its protein is CSVETSGRPYNEQFF.

The chain employs TRBV18 and TRBJ2-2, with 10 bases identical to TRBD2. V gave up 2 bases and J gave up 6 bases; unmatched junction bases: 6. Germline lookup yields CDR1 KGHSH and CDR2 LQKENI. The CDR3 runs 16 residues. The CDR3 DNA reads as TGTGCCAGCTCACCATACAGGCTAGCGGGAGCCGGGGAGCTGTTTTTT. This gives the protein CASSPYRLAGAGELFF.

The chain has TRBV6-5 and TRBJ2-2; no clear D gene. Germline CDR1 MNHEY, CDR2 SVGAGI. The V end lost 6 bases, the J end lost 1 base, and 9 bases lay between the germline ends. The CDR3 is 14 amino acids. The CDR3 region is CASSPPGNTGELFF. DNA of the CDR3: TGTGCCAGCAGCCCACCAGGGAACACCGGGGAGCTGTTTTTT.

The chain combines TRBV12-2 with TRBJ2-1; no DNA check was done on the table's D call, TRBD2. TRBV12-2 is a known pseudogene. CDR3 size: 19 residues. This CDR3 is CASRPWRGLAGVSYNEQFF. The DNA for the CDR3 is TGTGCAAGTCGCCCCTGGAGGGGACTAGCGGGAGTCTCCTACAATGAGCAGTTCTTC.

The chain carries TRBV30 and TRBJ2-1; TRBD2 matches 8 bases. Germline V lookup: CDR1 GTSNPN, CDR2 SVGIG (reference sequence). There are 15 residues in the CDR3. V trimming: 2 bases; J trimming: 4 bases; junction bases outside the gene matches: 7. The CDR3 DNA sequence: TGTGCCTGGAGTCGTCAGGCGGGAGGTTACAATGAGCAGTTCTTC. Amino acids: CAWSRQAGGYNEQFF.